The 8 T cell receptor beta chains given below trace back to one sample, sequenced in a study of blood T cells in healthy people across ages. The second PCR ran about 6 to 11 cycles with a sample-barcoded 5' primer and J-beta primers. TCRdb fed the 5' RACE reads into MiXCR, producing one record per CDR3 protein. The sample consists of roughly 800,000 distinct CDR3 sequences, around 36% of them appearing once. Sequencing was done on a sample of blood. These receptors originate from a man younger than 30 in good health.

CDR3 bases: TGTGCCAGCCAGGGACCGCAAGCTGAGCAGTACTTC. Its translation is CASQGPQAEQYF. The rearrangement links TRBV12-3 or TRBV12-4 to TRBJ2-5, with D perhaps assigned TRBD1 or TRBD2 (5 bases each). The CDR3 consists of 12 residues. V lost 8 bases to trimming and J lost 11 bases, with 18 bases between them.

V is TRBV20-1 and J is TRBJ1-2, with D perhaps TRBD1 (6 bases). Deletions cut 1 base from V and 7 bases from J, with 19 bases between. CDR3 length: 15 amino acids. Germline CDR1 and CDR2: DFQATT and SNEGSKA (reference sequence). The CDR3 DNA is TGCAGTGCTAGAGGGGAAAGGGGGGGCGATCCTGGCTACACCTTC. It encodes CSARGERGGDPGYTF.

On this clonotype: A much bigger clone sits one base away, suggesting this may be a read error. The chain is built from TRBV12-3 or TRBV12-4 and TRBJ1-2; possible D gene TRBD1, 5 bases. Trimming cost V 2 bases and J 7 bases, with 11 bases left between them. This CDR3 has 13 amino acids. CDR3: CASSLLAGSGYTF. The CDR3 DNA sequence: TGTGCCAGCAGTTTACTGGCAGGGTCTGGCTACACCTTC.

The chain has TRBV5-1 and TRBJ2-7, with 8 bases lining up with TRBD1. CDR3 length: 16 amino acids. Germline CDR1 is SGHRS and CDR2 is YFSETQ. V lost 4 bases and J lost 1; bases outside the gene matches: 10. The CDR3 DNA is TGCGCCAGCAGCCTGTCCCCGGGACAGGCATCCTACGAGCAGTACTTC. Its protein product is CASSLSPGQASYEQYF. The full variable domain, with the rest looked up from reference TRBV5-1 and TRBJ2-7, is KAGVTQTPRYLIKTRGQQVTLSCSPISGHRSVSWYQQTPGQGLQFLFEYFSETQRNKGNFPGRFSGRQFSNSRSEMNVSTLELGDSALYLCASSLSPGQASYEQYFGPGTRLTVT.

This clonotype has only a few counts. V and J are TRBV5-6 and TRBJ2-7; D remains ambiguous. CDR3 length equals 14 residues. The V gene's germline CDR1 is SGHDT and CDR2 YYEEEE. V lost 1 base to trimming and J lost 1 base, with 9 bases between them. CDR3 bases: TGTGCCAGCAGCTTGCACCACCTTTCCTACGAGCAGTACTTC. It is translated as CASSLHHLSYEQYF.

This chain links TRBV20-1 with TRBJ2-7; 12 nucleotides align to TRBD2. The trim removed 5 bases at V and 4 bases at J, leaving 12 bases unmatched. This CDR3 region has 16 residues. CDR1 is DFQATT and CDR2 is SNEGSKA in the germline V gene (reference sequence). The CDR3 DNA reads as TGCAGTGCTCCCACCTCGACTAGCGGGAGTTCTTACGAGCAGTACTTC. Translating gives CSAPTSTSGSSYEQYF.

Ten or more counts support this clonotype. The chain employs TRBV20-1 and TRBJ1-2; the D gene is possibly TRBD1 (5 bases). The V gene's germline CDR1 is DFQATT and CDR2 SNEGSKA (reference sequence). Trimming took off 0 bases at V and 5 bases at J, with 16 bases between the two ends. The CDR3 has 15 amino acids. The CDR3 sequence: CSARDSRQQLYGYTF. The CDR3 coding sequence is TGCAGTGCTAGAGACAGCCGACAGCAGTTGTATGGCTACACCTTC.

V is TRBV5-1 and J is TRBJ2-6; D possibly matches TRBD1 or TRBD2 (5 bases each). The germline V and J ends were trimmed by 2 bases and 1 base, with 13 bases remaining between them. CDR1 and CDR2 from the germline V gene are SGHRS and YFSETQ. CDR3 length: 17 residues. The CDR3: CASSLKAEGSGANVLTF. In DNA form, the CDR3 reads TGCGCCAGCAGCTTAAAGGCCGAGGGGTCTGGGGCCAACGTCCTGACTTTC. The full variable domain, rest sourced from reference TRBV5-1 and TRBJ2-6, is KAGVTQTPRYLIKTRGQQVTLSCSPISGHRSVSWYQQTPGQGLQFLFEYFSETQRNKGNFPGRFSGRQFSNSRSEMNVSTLELGDSALYLCASSLKAEGSGANVLTFGAGSRLTVL.